This T cell receptor (beta chain) was documented in a study of Ad26.COV2.S vaccination and SARS-CoV-2 variants. Study-wide points: Breadth and depth estimates from TCRs may understate total T cell responses.

Treatment reported: some 20 received Ad26.COV2.S at low or high dose, single or two shots; roughly five received placebo; per-sample allocation not given. Vaccine and placebo recipients were sampled on day 63 after the first injection. In the case of this clone: Its specificity is unknown.

Assay: immunoSEQ multiplex PCR; the TCRdb copy retains only in-frame clones and omits some. The table shows about 350,000 clones, with 70% to 90% occurring only once. The CDR3 totals 15 residues. The germline V gene has CDR1 SEHNR and CDR2 FQNEAQ (reference sequence). Trimming removed 7 bases from V and 5 bases from J; junction bases left unmatched: 4. The chain joins TRBV7-9 to TRBJ2-2, with 13 bases that match TRBD2. This clonotype originated in a person aged 18-60 years who received the Ad26.COV2.S COVID-19 vaccine or a placebo. The source material was peripheral blood, sampled in a trial of Ad26.COV2.S vaccine versus placebo. CDR3 bases: TGTGCCAGCATATCGACTAGCGGGGGGACCGGGGAGCTGTTTTTT. Residues: CASISTSGGTGELFF.